This TCR beta chain was sequenced for a study of shared clonotypes between healthy human individuals. As to this clone: The antigen is undetermined.

Measured with immunoSEQ multiplex PCR; TCRdb has only the in-frame clones, and not every one. The sample holds about 2.2 million clones, about 92% seen once. Study-wide findings and caveats: Investigators collected only blood, and repertoires in tissues likely differ.

Terminally differentiated effector memory CD45RA+ cells were excluded by CCR7 positive selection of CD45RO-negative cells. The germline V gene has CDR1 SGHVS and CDR2 FNYEAQ. V trimming: 3 bases; J trimming: 2 bases; junction bases outside the gene matches: 3. The CDR3 length is 16 residues. Input material: naive CD8+ T cells from PBMCs. This chain links TRBV7-6 with TRBJ2-1; 11 bases match TRBD2. This TCR was sampled from a man between 18 and 35 years old in good health. Some clones in this sample may be carry-over from other donors' samples. CDR3 DNA sequence: TGTGCCAGCAGCTTCCAACTAGCGGGAGCCTACAATGAGCAGTTCTTC. This gives the protein CASSFQLAGAYNEQFF.